One and the same sample provided the 5 T cell receptor beta chains below, sequenced in a study of PD-L1 blockade in urothelial cancer. The repertoire was sequenced with immunoSEQ multiplex PCR; TCRdb's copy has only in-frame clones and lacks some. Among 35,000 to 40,000 clones listed, roughly 90% were seen once. The sequenced sample was PBMCs, obtained around atezolizumab (anti-PD-L1) treatment. The receptor source for this set is a man aged 70 or older with urothelial cancer.

The CDR3 region is CASSRTGTYGYTF. CDR3 nucleotides: TGCGCCAGCAGCCGAACAGGGACCTATGGCTACACCTTC. The gene calls are TRBV4-1 and TRBJ1-2; a possible D gene is TRBD1 (6 bases). Per germline, CDR1 MGHRA and CDR2 YSYEKL. V was clipped by 4 bases and J by 4 bases, with 10 bases between them. CDR3 length equals 13 residues.

This chain links TRBV13 with TRBJ2-7; unclear D gene. Trimming left V 0 bases short and J 3 bases short, with 6 bases between. CDR3 length: 13 residues. Per germline, CDR1 PRHDT and CDR2 FYEKMQ (reference sequence). The CDR3 sequence is CASSLGPIYEQYF. The CDR3 DNA reads TGTGCCAGCAGCTTAGGTCCCATCTACGAGCAGTACTTC.

This chain links TRBV5-1 with TRBJ2-5; 14 nucleotides agree with TRBD2. The V and J ends lost 3 bases and 4 bases, in that order; junction bases with no gene match: 2. The CDR3 loop spans 15 amino acids. Germline loops: CDR1 SGHRS, CDR2 YFSETQ. DNA of the CDR3: TGCGCCAGCAGCTGGGGGACTAGCGGGAGAGAGACCCAGTACTTC. Translated: CASSWGTSGRETQYF.

This chain joins TRBV28 and TRBJ2-7, with 9 bases aligning to TRBD1. Germline values: CDR1 MDHEN, CDR2 SYDVKM. The CDR3 length is 15 residues. Losses at the gene ends were 6 bases for V and 0 bases for J; bases not matched to a gene: 6. As DNA, the CDR3 is TGTGCCAGCAGAGGGACAGGGATGAGCTCCTACGAGCAGTACTTC. It specifies CASRGTGMSSYEQYF.

This clone has just one count. The V gene is TRBV5-4, the J gene TRBJ2-1; maybe TRBD1 (6 bases). Germline lookup yields CDR1 SGHNT and CDR2 YYREEE (reference sequence). This CDR3 has 15 amino acids. V lost 6 bases and J 0 bases, leaving 13 bases between the germline ends. In DNA, the CDR3 is TGTGCCAGCACCGGACAGTTGAACTCCTACAATGAGCAGTTCTTC. This encodes CASTGQLNSYNEQFF.